This T cell receptor beta chain was recorded in a study of shared clonotypes between healthy human individuals. About the research overall: Each donor's CD4 naive and CD4 memory cells filled three plates apiece, CD8 naive two, and CD8 memory one.

The V end lost 1 base, the J end lost 1 base, and 13 bases lay between the germline ends. CDR1 is SGHAT, CDR2 FQNNGV, per germline. The CDR3 loop spans 16 amino acids. General study results and limits: Few donors restricted represented genetic and exposure-history diversity.

Each subset's genomic DNA was split evenly across several immunoSEQ plates. Each sorted subset replicate got 200 ng genomic DNA, tens of thousands of genomes. Method: immunoSEQ multiplex PCR; TCRdb's copy keeps in-frame clones and lacks some. The sample lists about 1.1 million clones, around three quarters occurring once. As regards this clone: Its antigen is undetermined.

The source material was memory CD4+ T cells from PBMCs. Noted subset: CD45RA-negative fraction. The receptor's source is a man aged 18 to 30 in good health. Some clones in this sample may be carry-over from other donors' samples. The chain recombines TRBV11-2 with TRBJ1-1; weak D call: TRBD1 (6 bases). The CDR3: CASSLGTGTRNTEAFF. Written as DNA, the CDR3 is TGTGCCAGCAGCTTAGGGACCGGGACACGGAACACTGAAGCTTTCTTT.